These 19 T cell receptor beta chains were all obtained from the same sample, sequenced in a study of Graves' ophthalmopathy and Graves' hyperthyroidism. The TCR beta CDR3 regions underwent amplification from RNA transcripts. First-round RT-PCR relied on HTBI primers, and a second-round multiplex PCR came next. TCRdb analysed the multiplex PCR reads with MiXCR anew, one entry per CDR3 protein. The sample lists roughly 700,000 distinct CDR3 sequences; roughly 41% were seen once. Sequenced: peripheral blood. The source of these receptors is an adult man with Graves' ophthalmopathy.

Worth noting for this clonotype: A much larger clonotype is one base distant, so this may be a read error. Because it lacks the conserved phenylalanine or tryptophan at the end, this CDR3 is likely a read error. The chain links TRBV9 to TRBJ1-1, with TRBD1 as a possible D gene (5 bases). This CDR3 contains 12 residues. Germline lookup yields CDR1 SGDLS and CDR2 YYNGEE. V lost 5 bases, J lost 3 bases, and 8 bases lay in between. The CDR3 loop reads CASSKGDTEAFS. CDR3 in DNA: TGTGCCAGCAGTAAAGGGGACACTGAAGCTTTCTCT.

This clonotype appeared a single time. The CDR3 ends on some other residue instead of the conserved phenylalanine or tryptophan, so this is likely a read error. The rearrangement links TRBV11-1 to TRBJ1-5; D unresolved. V was shortened by 0 bases and J by 6 bases, with 3 bases between the two germline ends. CDR3 length: 12 residues. The germline V gene has CDR1 SGHAT and CDR2 FQDESV (reference sequence). This CDR3 is CASSLAGQPQHL. CDR3 DNA sequence: TGTGCCAGCAGCTTAGCGGGTCAGCCCCAGCATCTT.

The chain has TRBV4-3 and TRBJ1-2, with TRBD1 identical over 8 bases. The V and J ends lost 2 bases and 6 bases, in that order; junction bases with no gene match: 14. Per germline, CDR1 LGHNA and CDR2 YSLEER. This CDR3 comprises 17 residues. The CDR3 DNA sequence: TGCGCCAGCAGCCAATTACCGGGACAGGTGAACGAGGATGGCTACACCTTC. It encodes CASSQLPGQVNEDGYTF.

This clonotype came up many times. The chain carries TRBV24-1 and TRBJ2-5; 9 nucleotides match TRBD1. CDR1 is KGHDR and CDR2 is SFDVKD in the germline V gene. The CDR3 spans 14 residues. J gave up 5 bases and V 6 bases, and 6 bases lay outside the gene matches. This CDR3 is CATSWGQGWETQYF. In DNA, the CDR3 is TGTGCCACCAGTTGGGGACAGGGATGGGAGACCCAGTACTTC.

The genes are TRBV5-1 and TRBJ1-1; the D is unclear. This CDR3 contains 15 residues. Germline CDR1 and CDR2: SGHRS and YFSETQ. Trimming stripped 8 bases from V and 0 bases from J, with 17 bases between. The CDR3 here is CASAETDRMNTEAFF. CDR3 sequence (DNA): TGCGCCAGTGCCGAAACGGATAGAATGAACACTGAAGCTTTCTTT.

This clonotype has just one count. The rearrangement uses TRBV25-1 and TRBJ2-3; a weak D match, TRBD1 (5 bases). The ends were cut back, 4 bases at V and 1 base at J, with 18 bases in the middle. Per the germline V gene, CDR1 is MGHDK and CDR2 is SYGVNS. CDR3 length equals 17 residues. This chain's CDR3 is CASSGLPNGRGTDTQYF. CDR3 nucleotides: TGTGCCAGCAGTGGCCTCCCGAATGGCAGGGGCACAGATACGCAGTATTTT.

The chain recombines TRBV7-2 with TRBJ2-7, with a tentative D call TRBD2 (5 bases). Germline CDR1 SGHTA, CDR2 FQGNSA. The CDR3 extends over 14 amino acids. The V and J ends lost 5 bases and 1 base respectively, with 12 bases between them. This CDR3 is CASSQVSGSYEQYF. The CDR3 DNA reads as TGTGCCAGCAGCCAAGTCAGCGGATCCTACGAGCAGTACTTC.

The V gene is TRBV2, the J gene TRBJ2-7; 8 bases are shared with TRBD2. CDR1 is SNHLY and CDR2 is FYNNEI in the germline V gene. Losses at the gene ends were 4 bases for V and 3 bases for J; bases not matched to a gene: 14. The CDR3 is 17 amino acids. CDR3 region: CASSASSTQRGNYEQYF. The CDR3 DNA sequence: TGTGCCAGCAGTGCTAGCTCGACCCAGCGGGGGAACTACGAGCAGTACTTC.

This clonotype was seen a handful of times. V is TRBV29-1 and J is TRBJ2-3; D is perhaps TRBD1 or TRBD2 (5 bases each). This CDR3 comprises 13 residues. Germline CDR1 is SQVTM and CDR2 is ANQGSEA. With 3 bases removed from V and 2 bases from J, the gap between germline ends came to 9 bases. The CDR3 loop is CSVDGGATDTQYF. The CDR3 coding sequence is TGCAGCGTTGATGGGGGAGCCACAGATACGCAGTATTTT.

A single count supports this clonotype. This chain connects TRBV25-1 to TRBJ2-2; a weak D match, TRBD1 (6 bases). The CDR3 sequence is 15 residues long. Per the germline V gene, CDR1 is MGHDK and CDR2 is SYGVNS. Deletions cut 5 bases from V and 6 bases from J, with 16 bases between. Written as DNA, the CDR3 is TGTGCCAGCAGTATTGCAGGGGATTCGGCCGGGGAGCTGTTTTTT. This codes for CASSIAGDSAGELFF.

This clonotype was seen repeatedly, ten times or more. In DNA, the CDR3 is TGTGCCAGTAGTACGACAGGGTACGGTCAGCCCCAGCATTTT. Its translation: CASSTTGYGQPQHF. J is TRBJ1-5 and V is TRBV19, with 7 positions matching TRBD1. V lost 4 bases, J lost 6 bases, and 6 bases stayed unmatched. CDR1 is LNHDA and CDR2 is SQIVND in the germline V gene (reference sequence). This CDR3 comprises 14 residues.

The chain recombines TRBV15 with TRBJ1-1, with D uncertain. Trimming pared 0 bases from V and 8 bases from J, leaving 13 bases between. The CDR3 has 14 amino acids. From germline, CDR1 is LNHNV and CDR2 YYDKDF (reference sequence). CDR3 protein: CATSRDPHSGEAFF. In nucleotides, the CDR3 is TGTGCCACCAGCAGAGATCCCCACTCCGGGGAAGCTTTCTTT.

The genes are TRBV14 and TRBJ1-5; the match to TRBD1 covers 7 bases. Trimming cost V 4 bases and J 11 bases; bases outside gene matches: 14. There are 15 residues in the CDR3. Germline CDR1 reads SGHDN; CDR2 reads FVKESK. The CDR3 here is CASSRRSGGQETQHF. CDR3 coding DNA: TGTGCCAGCAGCCGTCGGTCAGGGGGGCAAGAGACCCAGCATTTT. Full variable domain (rest looked up from reference TRBV14 and TRBJ1-5): EAGVTQFPSHSVIEKGQTVTLRCDPISGHDNLYWYRRVMGKEIKFLLHFVKESKQDESGMPNNRFLAERTGGTYSTLKVQPAELEDSGVYFCASSRRSGGQETQHFGDGTRLSIL.

This clonotype has a count of ten or more. The chain is built from TRBV24-1 and TRBJ2-2; D might be TRBD1 (6 bases). The CDR3 has 15 residues. Between the trimmed V and J ends, which lost 3 bases and 3 bases, there was a span of 10 bases. The germline V gene encodes CDR1 KGHDR and CDR2 SFDVKD. The CDR3 is CATSDGGRDTGELFF. As DNA, the CDR3 is TGTGCCACCAGTGATGGGGGCAGAGACACCGGGGAGCTGTTTTTT.

The genes are TRBV25-1 and TRBJ2-2; 7 nucleotides align to TRBD1. The ends lost 5 bases at V and 4 bases at J; junction bases unmatched: 28. Germline values: CDR1 MGHDK, CDR2 SYGVNS. The CDR3 has 22 amino acids. The CDR3 here is CASSFVARLVRDRERTTGELFF. The CDR3 region has the DNA TGTGCCAGCAGTTTCGTGGCTCGTTTGGTCCGGGACAGAGAACGGACCACCGGGGAGCTGTTTTTT. The variable domain in full, with the rest retrieved from reference TRBV25-1 and TRBJ2-2, is EADIYQTPRYLVIGTGKKITLECSQTMGHDKMYWYQQDPGMELHLIHYSYGVNSTEKGDLSSESTVSRIRTEHFPLTLESARPSHTSQYLCASSFVARLVRDRERTTGELFFGEGSRLTVL.

This clonotype was counted many times. The chain is built from TRBV2 and TRBJ1-6, with unresolved D. Trimming removed 1 base from V and 4 bases from J, with 5 bases in between. The CDR3 totals 14 residues. The germline CDR1 and CDR2 sequences are SNHLY and FYNNEI. This chain's CDR3 is CASSEGQYNSPLHF. The DNA of the CDR3 is TGTGCCAGCAGTGAAGGGCAGTATAATTCACCCCTCCACTTT.

The V gene is TRBV7-9, the J gene TRBJ1-2; D remains unclear. CDR1 and CDR2 from the germline V gene are SEHNR and FQNEAQ (reference sequence). V gave up 3 bases and J gave up 6 bases, with 11 bases separating them. This CDR3 comprises 13 residues. CDR3 region: CASSFPGEDGYTF. The CDR3 region has the DNA TGTGCCAGCAGCTTCCCCGGGGAGGATGGCTACACCTTC.

The table lists this clonotype with many counts. This chain uses TRBV7-9 with TRBJ2-5; perhaps TRBD2 as D (6 bases). Germline CDR1 is SEHNR and CDR2 is FQNEAQ (reference sequence). This CDR3 has 14 amino acids. V gave up 0 bases and J gave up 5 bases, with 10 bases separating them. The CDR3 DNA reads as TGTGCCAGCAGCTTAGCGCCTAGCGTTGAGACCCAGTACTTC. Protein sequence: CASSLAPSVETQYF.

This clonotype was recorded at least ten times. The V gene is TRBV29-1, the J gene TRBJ2-5; possibly TRBD1 for D (5 bases). V was trimmed by 2 bases and J by 2 bases, leaving 12 bases between them. Per the germline V gene, CDR1 is SQVTM and CDR2 is ANQGSEA. The CDR3 length is 14 residues. CDR3 sequence reads: CSVEPSRDQETQYF. CDR3 nucleotide sequence: TGCAGCGTTGAACCCAGCAGGGATCAAGAGACCCAGTACTTC.